This is a list of T cell receptor beta chains from one sample in a study of memory CD4+ T cells and cytomegalovirus serostatus. Repertoires were generated with immunoSEQ multiplex PCR, while TCRdb's copy carries only in-frame clones and drops some. Among around 63,000 clones, over 60% were seen once, and the ten largest hold almost 0.55%. The sequenced sample consisted of memory CD4+ T cells from blood. Receptors originate from an adult in good health and CMV-seronegative. Some clones in this sample may be carry-over from other donors' samples. CDR3s include the opening cysteine and the closing phenylalanine or tryptophan. Fields, in order: D gene, J gene, CDR3 length, V gene, clone size, CDR3 protein, CDR3 DNA. The D gene is left open where the match is weak. Where a row states a size, it is once, few, many or the class of an expanded clone; other rows omit it.

>-|TRBJ2-1|16|TRBV7-6|-
CASSSPLAPSYNEQFF
TGTGCCAGCAGCTCGCCACTAGCTCCCTCCTACAATGAGCAGTTCTTC
>-|TRBJ1-1|12|TRBV4-2|-
CASSQPGFEAFF
TGTGCCAGCAGCCAGCCGGGATTTGAAGCTTTCTTT
>TRBD2|TRBJ2-5|14|TRBV5-4|-
CASSLGLAQETQYF
TGTGCCAGCAGCCTCGGACTAGCCCAAGAGACCCAGTACTTC
>-|TRBJ1-2|13|TRBV11-2|-
CASSPARDYGYTF
TGTGCCAGCAGCCCCGCCCGGGATTATGGCTACACCTTC
>-|TRBJ2-3|15|TRBV28|-
CASSLSGPRTDTQYF
TGTGCCAGCAGTTTATCGGGCCCCCGCACAGATACGCAGTATTTT
>-|TRBJ1-1|14|TRBV29-1|-
CSVAAPGGNTEAFF
TGCAGCGTCGCTGCCCCAGGCGGGAACACTGAAGCTTTCTTT
>-|TRBJ2-5|15|TRBV28|-
CASSFLTEGRETQYF
TGTGCCAGCAGTTTTTTGACAGAGGGTAGGGAGACCCAGTACTTC
>-|TRBJ2-7|15|TRBV11-1|-
CASSLALTGTYEQYF
TGTGCCAGCAGCTTAGCGTTGACAGGTACCTACGAGCAGTACTTC
>TRBD2|TRBJ2-1|15|TRBV14|-
CASSQLAGILVRQFF
TGTGCCAGCAGCCAATTAGCGGGAATATTAGTGCGGCAGTTCTTC
>-|TRBJ2-3|14|TRBV6-5|-
CASSYKGSADTQYF
TGTGCCAGCAGTTACAAGGGTAGCGCAGATACGCAGTATTTT
>TRBD1|TRBJ1-2|15|TRBV4-3|-
CASSQDADRGYGYTF
TGCGCCAGCAGCCAAGATGCGGACAGGGGCTATGGCTACACCTTC
>-|TRBJ1-2|13|TRBV18|-
CASSPPVNRGYTF
TGTGCCAGCTCACCACCGGTTAATCGAGGCTACACCTTC
>TRBD2|TRBJ2-1|15|TRBV11-2|-
CASSLGLAGGNEQFF
TGTGCCAGCAGCTTAGGACTAGCGGGGGGAAATGAGCAGTTCTTC
>-|TRBJ2-5|13|TRBV7-9|-
CASSREERETQYF
TGTGCCAGCAGCCGAGAGGAGCGGGAGACCCAGTACTTC
>-|TRBJ1-1|16|TRBV1|once
CTSSHPRTGGNTEAFF
TGCACCAGCAGCCATCCACGGACAGGCGGGAACACTGAAGCTTTCTTT
>-|TRBJ2-1|15|TRBV15|-
CATSRGRGTYNEQFF
TGTGCCACCAGCAGAGGAAGGGGTACCTACAATGAGCAGTTCTTC
>-|TRBJ1-2|14|TRBV5-1|-
CASSLLDANYGYTF
TGCGCCAGCAGTTTACTGGACGCCAACTATGGCTACACCTTC
>-|TRBJ2-1|16|TRBV7-9|-
CASSLVGLIRYNEQFF
TGTGCCAGCAGCTTAGTCGGCCTCATCCGATACAATGAGCAGTTCTTC
>-|TRBJ2-6|16|TRBV5-1|-
CASSPGSDSGANVLTF
TGCGCCAGCAGCCCCGGTTCTGACTCTGGGGCCAACGTCCTGACTTTC
>-|TRBJ1-1|13|TRBV6-5|-
CASSVGANTEAFF
TGTGCCAGCAGCGTTGGAGCGAACACTGAAGCTTTCTTT
>-|TRBJ2-2|15|TRBV10-3|-
CAISERGSPTGELFF
TGTGCCATCAGTGAGCGTGGGTCCCCCACCGGGGAGCTGTTTTTT
>TRBD1|TRBJ2-7|19|TRBV28|-
CASSFNPHWTGFSSYEQYF
TGTGCCAGCAGTTTCAACCCCCACTGGACAGGGTTTAGCTCCTACGAGCAGTACTTC
>-|TRBJ2-1|15|TRBV7-2|-
CASSLVPAGYNEQFF
TGTGCCAGCAGCTTAGTTCCAGCGGGCTACAATGAGCAGTTCTTC
>-|TRBJ1-4|15|TRBV7-2|-
CASSLVGSPGEKLFF
TGTGCCAGCAGCTTAGTAGGTTCGCCCGGGGAAAAACTGTTTTTT
>-|TRBJ2-6|18|TRBV19|-
CASRSLGADISGANVLTF
TGTGCCAGTAGGTCCTTGGGGGCAGACATATCTGGGGCCAACGTCCTGACTTTC
>-|TRBJ1-3|16|TRBV2|-
CASAVKRVISGNTIYF
TGTGCCAGCGCAGTAAAAAGGGTGATCTCTGGAAACACCATATATTTT
>-|TRBJ1-1|16|TRBV19|-
CASSIAGAGANTEAFF
TGTGCCAGTAGTATAGCGGGGGCCGGCGCCAACACTGAAGCTTTCTTT
>-|TRBJ2-6|19|TRBV27|-
CASSLFSRRQYSGANVLTF
TGTGCCAGCAGTTTGTTTTCCCGCAGGCAATACTCTGGGGCCAACGTCCTGACTTTC
>-|TRBJ2-1|13|TRBV5-4|-
CASSSGLYNEQFF
TGTGCCAGCAGCTCGGGACTCTACAATGAGCAGTTCTTC
>-|TRBJ1-1|13|TRBV6-5|-
CASSSGQNTEAFF
TGTGCCAGCAGTTCCGGACAGAACACTGAAGCTTTCTTT
>-|TRBJ1-2|13|TRBV2|-
CASSDSQNYGYTF
TGTGCCAGCAGCGACTCCCAAAACTATGGCTACACCTTC
>TRBD2|TRBJ2-1|16|TRBV5-1|-
CASSPLLAGIYNEQFF
TGCGCCAGCAGCCCATTACTAGCGGGGATCTACAATGAGCAGTTCTTC
>TRBD2|TRBJ2-7|14|TRBV13|-
CASRRLAGAYEQYF
TGTGCCAGCAGGAGACTAGCGGGGGCCTACGAGCAGTACTTC
>-|TRBJ1-2|11|TRBV20-1|-
CSASGSYGYTF
TGCAGTGCTAGCGGGAGTTATGGCTACACCTTC
>TRBD2|TRBJ2-1|15|TRBV11-3|few
CASSRSGTSHNEQFF
TGTGCCAGCAGCCGGAGTGGGACTAGCCACAATGAGCAGTTCTTC
>-|TRBJ1-1|13|TRBV5-1|-
CASGSMIGTEAFF
TGCGCCAGCGGCTCAATGATTGGGACTGAAGCTTTCTTT
>TRBD1|TRBJ2-7|17|TRBV9|-
CASSPPRGQACPYEQYF
TGTGCCAGCAGCCCACCCCGGGGACAGGCATGTCCCTACGAGCAGTACTTC
>TRBD1|TRBJ1-2|15|TRBV6-6|-
CASRLPLDRDYGYTF
TGTGCCAGCAGGCTTCCCTTGGACAGGGACTATGGCTACACCTTC
>-|TRBJ2-2|15|TRBV7-9|-
CASSVGGRDTGELFF
TGTGCCAGCAGCGTGGGTGGGAGAGACACCGGGGAGCTGTTTTTT
>TRBD1|TRBJ2-2|16|TRBV12-5|-
CASGSDRVVGIGELFF
TGTGCTAGTGGTTCCGACAGGGTGGTTGGTATCGGGGAGCTGTTTTTT
>-|TRBJ2-1|16|TRBV5-6|-
CASSSPGTNLNNEQFF
TGTGCCAGCAGCAGTCCCGGGACGAACCTAAACAATGAGCAGTTCTTC
>TRBD2|TRBJ2-3|15|TRBV2|-
CASRGRGGPTDTQYF
TGTGCCAGCAGGGGGCGGGGGGGCCCCACAGATACGCAGTATTTT
>TRBD2|TRBJ2-4|17|TRBV19|once
CASSQGTSGRAKNIQYF
TGTGCCAGTAGCCAGGGTACTAGCGGGAGGGCCAAAAACATTCAGTACTTC
>-|TRBJ1-5|13|TRBV30|-
CAWSRGSNQPQHF
TGTGCCTGGAGTCGGGGTAGCAATCAGCCCCAGCATTTT
>-|TRBJ1-5|15|TRBV6-1|-
CASIPQVFGNQPQHF
TGTGCCAGCATTCCACAGGTTTTTGGCAATCAGCCCCAGCATTTT
>-|TRBJ2-1|12|TRBV2|-
CASSVQDNEQFF
TGTGCCAGCAGTGTACAGGACAATGAGCAGTTCTTC
>TRBD1|TRBJ2-1|14|TRBV6-5|-
CASSTPDRAGRQFF
TGTGCCAGCAGTACGCCGGACAGGGCAGGTCGGCAGTTCTTC
>-|TRBJ1-1|10|TRBV29-1|few
CSAKDTEAFF
TGCAGCGCCAAAGACACTGAAGCTTTCTTT
>-|TRBJ1-2|14|TRBV28|few
CASSFLTSNYGYTF
TGTGCCAGCAGTTTTTTGACCTCCAACTATGGCTACACCTTC
>TRBD1|TRBJ1-5|13|TRBV29-1|-
CSVETGVGQPQHF
TGCAGCGTTGAGACAGGGGTCGGGCAGCCCCAGCATTTT
>TRBD2|TRBJ2-5|15|TRBV7-2|-
CASSLGAGGPETQYF
TGTGCCAGCAGCTTAGGGGCGGGAGGGCCGGAGACCCAGTACTTC
>TRBD2|TRBJ2-3|15|TRBV4-3|-
CASSQEGGRSHTQYF
TGCGCCAGCAGCCAAGAAGGCGGGAGGAGCCATACGCAGTATTTT
>-|TRBJ2-2|16|TRBV4-3|-
CASSQSFTKLTGELFF
TGCGCCAGCAGCCAAAGTTTTACGAAGCTTACCGGGGAGCTGTTTTTT
>TRBD1|TRBJ2-5|15|TRBV15|-
CATSRDRGFQETQYF
TGTGCCACCAGCAGGGACAGGGGCTTCCAAGAGACCCAGTACTTC
>TRBD1|TRBJ1-2|18|TRBV6-1|-
CASSEMVAGGVGFYGYTF
TGTGCCAGCAGTGAAATGGTGGCAGGGGGGGTGGGATTTTATGGCTACACCTTC